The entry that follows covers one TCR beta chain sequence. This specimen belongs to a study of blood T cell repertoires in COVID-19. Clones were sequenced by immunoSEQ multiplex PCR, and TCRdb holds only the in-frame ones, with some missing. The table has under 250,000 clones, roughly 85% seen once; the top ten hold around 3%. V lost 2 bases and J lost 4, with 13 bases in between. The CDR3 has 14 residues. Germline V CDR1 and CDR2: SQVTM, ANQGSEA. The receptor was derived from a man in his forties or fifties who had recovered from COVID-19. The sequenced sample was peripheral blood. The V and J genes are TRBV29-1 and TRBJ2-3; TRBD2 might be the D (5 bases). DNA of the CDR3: TGCAGCGTTGAATCGGTCGGGGTTGCAGATACGCAGTATTTT. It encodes CSVESVGVADTQYF.